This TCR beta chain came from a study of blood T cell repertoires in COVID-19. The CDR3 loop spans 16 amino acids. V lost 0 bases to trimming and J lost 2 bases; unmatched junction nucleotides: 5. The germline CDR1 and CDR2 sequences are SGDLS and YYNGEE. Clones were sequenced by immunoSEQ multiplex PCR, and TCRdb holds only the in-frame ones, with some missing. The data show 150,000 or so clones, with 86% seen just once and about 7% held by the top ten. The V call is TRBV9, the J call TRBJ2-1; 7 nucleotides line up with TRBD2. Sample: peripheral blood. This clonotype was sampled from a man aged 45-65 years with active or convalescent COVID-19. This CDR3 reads CASSVDSRETYNEQFF. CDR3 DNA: TGTGCCAGCAGCGTAGATTCGCGGGAGACCTACAATGAGCAGTTCTTC.